The 8 T cell receptor beta chains presented below share a single source sample, sequenced in a study of T cells after yellow fever vaccination. TCRdb called the 5' RACE reads again in MiXCR, with one record for every CDR3 protein. The sample consists of about 130,000 distinct CDR3 sequences, 6.6% of them appearing once. The sample consisted of CD4+ T cells sorted from PBMCs, taken 10 days after the yellow fever booster vaccination. Source of these receptors: a man between 25 and 39 years old who received the YFV17D yellow fever vaccine.

This clonotype appeared many times. V is TRBV20-1 and J is TRBJ2-7; 8 nucleotides agree with TRBD2. V lost 2 bases, J lost 6 bases, and 6 bases stayed unmatched. This CDR3 contains 13 residues. CDR1 is DFQATT, CDR2 SNEGSKA, per germline (reference sequence). CDR3 coding DNA: TGCAGTGCTAGACCTAGCGGGTGGGGCGAGCAGTACTTC. Its translation is CSARPSGWGEQYF.

This clonotype was recorded at least ten times. The rearrangement joins TRBV29-1 to TRBJ2-7; a possible D gene is TRBD2 (6 bases). The CDR3 runs 13 residues. Germline loops: CDR1 SQVTM, CDR2 ANQGSEA. V lost 6 bases and J lost 5, with 17 bases in between. CDR3 coding DNA: TGCAGCGTAGCCCGGACCACTAGCCACGAGCAGTACTTC. It codes for CSVARTTSHEQYF.

Ten or more counts support this clonotype. The V gene is TRBV5-1, the J gene TRBJ2-2, with TRBD2 identical over 9 bases. Germline-derived CDR1 and CDR2 are SGHRS and YFSETQ. This CDR3 comprises 16 residues. V shed 1 base, J shed 3 bases, and the junction held 4 bases outside the gene matches. The CDR3 DNA reads as TGCGCCAGCAGCTTGCTGGCTAGCGGGGACACCGGGGAGCTGTTTTTT. Protein sequence: CASSLLASGDTGELFF. Looking up the rest from reference TRBV5-1 and TRBJ2-2 gives the full variable domain: KAGVTQTPRYLIKTRGQQVTLSCSPISGHRSVSWYQQTPGQGLQFLFEYFSETQRNKGNFPGRFSGRQFSNSRSEMNVSTLELGDSALYLCASSLLASGDTGELFFGEGSRLTVL.

This clonotype was counted ten times or more. The chain recombines TRBV12-3 or TRBV12-4 with TRBJ2-1; 7 bases agree with TRBD2. The CDR3 is made up of 15 amino acids. The V segment lost 4 bases and the J segment 3 bases; nucleotides outside the gene matches: 6. This CDR3 reads CASSSSGGNYNEQFF. CDR3 nucleotides: TGTGCCAGCAGTTCCTCCGGGGGGAACTACAATGAGCAGTTCTTC.

This clonotype showed up many times. V is TRBV5-1 and J is TRBJ2-5, with 8 bases aligning to TRBD2. Losses at the gene ends were 0 bases for V and 7 bases for J; bases not matched to a gene: 14. This CDR3 contains 17 residues. The V gene's germline CDR1 is SGHRS and CDR2 YFSETQ. CDR3 protein: CASSLGGTSRRHTTQYF. CDR3 coding DNA: TGCGCCAGCAGCTTGGGGGGGACTAGTCGAAGGCATACGACCCAGTACTTC.

The chain carries TRBV30 and TRBJ1-2; TRBD1 matches 10 bases. V shed 2 bases and J 4 bases; nucleotides not matched to a gene: 19. The CDR3 is 19 amino acids. CDR1 and CDR2 (germline): GTSNPN, SVGIG (reference sequence). CDR3 in amino acids: CAWSIWWGQGPDPSYGYTF. DNA for the CDR3: TGTGCCTGGAGTATTTGGTGGGGACAGGGGCCGGATCCCTCCTATGGCTACACCTTC.

This clonotype was seen at least ten times. Mismatch with germline at one junction end may stem from a read error. The chain links TRBV29-1 to TRBJ1-1, with no clear D. The germline CDR1 and CDR2 sequences are SQVTM and ANQGSEA. The CDR3 totals 13 residues. The CDR3 here is CSFERGVNTEAFF. The CDR3 DNA follows: TGCAGCTTTGAAAGAGGTGTGAACACTGAAGCTTTCTTT.

There are many counts of this clonotype. The V and J genes are TRBV10-3 and TRBJ2-7; 9 positions agree with TRBD1. With 6 bases clipped from V and 7 bases from J, the junction kept 10 bases outside the gene matches. The CDR3 runs to 14 residues. The V gene's germline CDR1 is ENHRY and CDR2 SYGVKD. The CDR3 here is CAIRGTGQGREQYF. The CDR3 coding sequence is TGTGCCATCAGAGGCACCGGACAGGGGAGAGAGCAGTACTTC.